This T cell receptor beta chain was recovered during a study of blood T cell repertoires in COVID-19. The overall study: The study drew acute and convalescent COVID-19 samples from the United States, Italy and Spain.

This table comes from immunoSEQ multiplex PCR, and its TCRdb copy is limited to in-frame clones, with some not included. This table has about 170,000 clones, approximately 87% appearing once. The CDR3 runs 14 residues. Germline CDR1 reads MGHRA; CDR2 reads YSYEKL. Trimming removed 5 bases from V and 1 base from J, with 11 bases in between. The source of this sequence is a young man with active or convalescent COVID-19. The sequencing input was peripheral blood. The chain uses TRBV4-1 and TRBJ1-1; TRBD1 might be the D (6 bases). CDR3 bases: TGCGCCAGCAGCGCAGGGGTCAGGAACACTGAAGCTTTCTTT. Amino acids: CASSAGVRNTEAFF.